Sequencing of this T cell receptor (beta chain) was carried out in a study of blood T cell repertoires in COVID-19. In the study overall: Sources were T cells, B-cell-depleted T cells, or PBMCs; the material itself was cDNA or gDNA.

Germline V lookup: CDR1 SGHDT, CDR2 YYEEEE. The CDR3 has 13 amino acids. Trimming stripped 2 bases from V and 1 base from J, with 7 bases between. In the authors' methods: Amplification from reference gene primers served as the basis for estimated nucleated cell counts. The assay was immunoSEQ multiplex PCR, and TCRdb's table has in-frame clones only and misses some. V, J and clone size are those of that table, while D and trimming were read from the DNA. The top ten hold roughly 1.6% of the sample, which has about 180,000 clones, around 90% seen once. The source of this sequence is a woman aged 45 to 65 with acute or convalescent COVID-19. The sequenced material came from peripheral blood. The V gene is TRBV5-6, the J gene TRBJ2-7; D gene ambiguous. The CDR3 bases are TGTGCCAGCAGCTTAGCAGGTTCCTACGAGCAGTACTTC. It encodes CASSLAGSYEQYF.